This is a list of T cell receptor beta chains from one sample in a study of regulatory T cells in long-lasting Graves disease. From the multiplex PCR reads, TCRdb called clonotypes with MiXCR, one entry per CDR3 protein. The sample shows approximately 440,000 distinct CDR3 sequences, around 24% of them seen only once. The input for sequencing was peripheral blood mononuclear cells (PBMCs), taken when the disease was refractory, from a patient treated with antithyroid drugs. The receptors stem from a female donor with Graves disease. Both conserved end residues are part of each CDR3. D genes are given only for firm matches. Rows may omit the clone size; those that give it use once, few, many or a size class.

j_call: TRBJ2-2
d_call: NA
clone_size: few
v_call: TRBV11-2
cdr3_length: 14
cdr3_nt: TGTGCCAGCAGCGTAGTTATGGGGACGCGGGAGCTGTTTTTT
cdr3_aa: CASSVVMGTRELFF

j_call: TRBJ1-5
d_call: NA
clone_size: NA
v_call: TRBV18
cdr3_length: 16
cdr3_nt: TGTGCCAGCTCACCAGGGGGGGGGGCGAGCAATCAGCCCCAGCATTTT
cdr3_aa: CASSPGGGASNQPQHF

j_call: TRBJ2-3
d_call: NA
clone_size: NA
v_call: TRBV5-1
cdr3_length: 17
cdr3_nt: TGCGCCAGCAGCCTTGATCAAACTAGCAGGCCCACAGATACGCAGTATTTT
cdr3_aa: CASSLDQTSRPTDTQYF

j_call: TRBJ1-1
d_call: NA
clone_size: many
v_call: TRBV28
cdr3_length: 17
cdr3_nt: TGTGCCAGCAGTTGGCCCACGGGGGTTTCCATGAACACTGAAGCTTTCTTT
cdr3_aa: CASSWPTGVSMNTEAFF

j_call: TRBJ1-3
d_call: TRBD1
clone_size: NA
v_call: TRBV4-3
cdr3_length: 16
cdr3_nt: TGCGCCAGCAGCCAAGACCAAGGACAGGCGGGAAACACTATATATTTT
cdr3_aa: CASSQDQGQAGNTIYF

j_call: TRBJ2-7
d_call: NA
clone_size: few
v_call: TRBV19
cdr3_length: 18
cdr3_nt: TGTGCCAGTAGTATAGGTAATACGCGGGCAGCGCTCTACTACGAGCAGTACTTC
cdr3_aa: CASSIGNTRAALYYEQYF

j_call: TRBJ2-6
d_call: TRBD2
clone_size: NA
v_call: TRBV4-1
cdr3_length: 18
cdr3_nt: TGCGCCAGCAGCCAAGAACTAGCGGGGATCTCTGGGGCCAACGTCCTGACTTTC
cdr3_aa: CASSQELAGISGANVLTF

j_call: TRBJ1-1
d_call: NA
clone_size: NA
v_call: TRBV5-8
cdr3_length: 13
cdr3_nt: TGTGCCAGCAGCTTGTGGGGAAGGGGTGAAGCTTTCTTT
cdr3_aa: CASSLWGRGEAFF

j_call: TRBJ1-1
d_call: NA
clone_size: many
v_call: TRBV28
cdr3_length: 17
cdr3_nt: TGTGCCAGCAGTCCTGTGTTTCTGAGGGCCGGGGACACTGAAGCTTTCTTT
cdr3_aa: CASSPVFLRAGDTEAFF

j_call: TRBJ2-7
d_call: TRBD2
clone_size: few
v_call: TRBV7-8
cdr3_length: 13
cdr3_nt: TGTGCCAGCAGCCCGACTAGCGACGGCGAGCAGTACTTC
cdr3_aa: CASSPTSDGEQYF

j_call: TRBJ2-3
d_call: TRBD2
clone_size: NA
v_call: TRBV6-2/TRBV6-3
cdr3_length: 17
cdr3_nt: TGTGCCAGCAGCAACTTATCCCTGGGACTAGTCGCAGATACGCAGTATTTT
cdr3_aa: CASSNLSLGLVADTQYF

j_call: TRBJ2-7
d_call: NA
clone_size: few
v_call: TRBV10-3
cdr3_length: 13
cdr3_nt: TGTGCCATCAGAAAGGACAATATGGGCGAGCAGTACTTC
cdr3_aa: CAIRKDNMGEQYF

j_call: TRBJ2-6
d_call: NA
clone_size: many
v_call: TRBV20-1
cdr3_length: 16
cdr3_nt: TGCAGTGCTACCCCGGGACGGGTCTCTGGGGCCAACGTCCTGACTTTC
cdr3_aa: CSATPGRVSGANVLTF

j_call: TRBJ2-1
d_call: TRBD1
clone_size: NA
v_call: TRBV29-1
cdr3_length: 16
cdr3_nt: TGCAGCGTTGAAGGGGGGACAGGGGATGGCTACAATGAGCAGTTCTTC
cdr3_aa: CSVEGGTGDGYNEQFF

j_call: TRBJ2-3
d_call: TRBD2
clone_size: NA
v_call: TRBV28
cdr3_length: 17
cdr3_nt: TGTGCCAGCAGTTCCCACTTAGCGGGAGGGTCCACAGATACGCAGTATTTT
cdr3_aa: CASSSHLAGGSTDTQYF

j_call: TRBJ1-5
d_call: NA
clone_size: NA
v_call: TRBV28
cdr3_length: 13
cdr3_nt: TGTGCCAGCAGTTTTGGGGTTTATCAGCCCCAGCATTTT
cdr3_aa: CASSFGVYQPQHF

j_call: TRBJ2-5
d_call: TRBD2
clone_size: few
v_call: TRBV7-2
cdr3_length: 16
cdr3_nt: TGTGCCAGCAGCTTAGAGGCGGGAGCCCTCCAAGAGACCCAGTACTTC
cdr3_aa: CASSLEAGALQETQYF

j_call: TRBJ1-2
d_call: TRBD1
clone_size: few
v_call: TRBV18
cdr3_length: 12
cdr3_nt: TGTGCCAGCTCACCGGGACAGGGTGACTACACCTTC
cdr3_aa: CASSPGQGDYTF

j_call: TRBJ2-7
d_call: NA
clone_size: many
v_call: TRBV2
cdr3_length: 14
cdr3_nt: TGTGCCAGCAGTGGTTTGGCCCAAGCCTACGAGCAGTACTTC
cdr3_aa: CASSGLAQAYEQYF

j_call: TRBJ1-1
d_call: NA
clone_size: NA
v_call: TRBV28
cdr3_length: 15
cdr3_nt: TGTGCCAGCAGTTCCGGTGAGCTTCTGAACACTGAAGCTTTCTTT
cdr3_aa: CASSSGELLNTEAFF

j_call: TRBJ1-1
d_call: NA
clone_size: few
v_call: TRBV27
cdr3_length: 16
cdr3_nt: TGTGCCAGCAGTCCAAGACAGATACTTAAGAACACTGAAGCTTTCTTT
cdr3_aa: CASSPRQILKNTEAFF

j_call: TRBJ2-7
d_call: TRBD2
clone_size: NA
v_call: TRBV19
cdr3_length: 15
cdr3_nt: TGTGCCAGTAGTCCGGGACTAGCGGGAGAGACCGAGCAGTACTTC
cdr3_aa: CASSPGLAGETEQYF

j_call: TRBJ1-2
d_call: NA
clone_size: few
v_call: TRBV2
cdr3_length: 14
cdr3_nt: TGTGCCAGCACGGGGCAGGCAGCTAACTATGGCTACACCTTC
cdr3_aa: CASTGQAANYGYTF

j_call: TRBJ2-7
d_call: NA
clone_size: once
v_call: TRBV7-8
cdr3_length: 15
cdr3_nt: TGTGCCAGCAGCTTAGCGCAACAGCCTTCCTACGAGCAGTACTTC
cdr3_aa: CASSLAQQPSYEQYF

j_call: TRBJ2-4
d_call: NA
clone_size: many
v_call: TRBV27
cdr3_length: 14
cdr3_nt: TGTGCCAGCAGTTTATACGGTTCGGGAAACATTCAGTACTTC
cdr3_aa: CASSLYGSGNIQYF

j_call: TRBJ2-7
d_call: TRBD2
clone_size: NA
v_call: TRBV13
cdr3_length: 15
cdr3_nt: TGTGCCAGCAGCTTAATGGGGGGGTCTAACTACGAGCAGTACTTC
cdr3_aa: CASSLMGGSNYEQYF

j_call: TRBJ1-2
d_call: NA
clone_size: few
v_call: TRBV28
cdr3_length: 15
cdr3_nt: TGTGCCAGTACTCCGGGGACGGGGGGCGGCTATGGCTACACCTTC
cdr3_aa: CASTPGTGGGYGYTF

j_call: TRBJ1-3
d_call: TRBD1
clone_size: once
v_call: TRBV28
cdr3_length: 13
cdr3_nt: TGTGCCAGCAGTACAGGGGTCGGAAACACCGTATATTTT
cdr3_aa: CASSTGVGNTVYF

j_call: TRBJ1-2
d_call: TRBD1
clone_size: many
v_call: TRBV7-2
cdr3_length: 15
cdr3_nt: TGTGCCAGCAGCTTAGTGGCAGGGGGCATCTATGGCTACACCTTC
cdr3_aa: CASSLVAGGIYGYTF

j_call: TRBJ1-1
d_call: NA
clone_size: many
v_call: TRBV11-2
cdr3_length: 13
cdr3_nt: TGTGCCAGCAGCTTTGATCAGAACACTGAAGCTTTCTTT
cdr3_aa: CASSFDQNTEAFF

j_call: TRBJ1-1
d_call: NA
clone_size: many
v_call: TRBV6-1
cdr3_length: 11
cdr3_nt: TGTGCCAGCATACGGAACACTGAAGCTTTCTTT
cdr3_aa: CASIRNTEAFF

j_call: TRBJ1-1
d_call: NA
clone_size: many
v_call: TRBV2
cdr3_length: 15
cdr3_nt: TGTGCCAGCAGGACGAAACAGGGAGGGAACACTGAAGCTTTCTTT
cdr3_aa: CASRTKQGGNTEAFF

j_call: TRBJ1-2
d_call: NA
clone_size: few
v_call: TRBV3-1
cdr3_length: 16
cdr3_nt: TGTGCCAGCAGCCGGATTGGAGGGCGACTCAACTATGGCTACACCTTC
cdr3_aa: CASSRIGGRLNYGYTF

j_call: TRBJ1-2
d_call: NA
clone_size: many
v_call: TRBV7-2
cdr3_length: 15
cdr3_nt: TGTGCCAGCAGCTTATACAGGGCGACGGGCTATGGCTACACCTTC
cdr3_aa: CASSLYRATGYGYTF

j_call: TRBJ2-2
d_call: TRBD2
clone_size: NA
v_call: TRBV5-4
cdr3_length: 15
cdr3_nt: TGTGCCAACAGCTTCCGGACTAGGGGAACCGGGGAGCTGTTTTTT
cdr3_aa: CANSFRTRGTGELFF

j_call: TRBJ2-7
d_call: TRBD1
clone_size: few
v_call: TRBV7-2
cdr3_length: 16
cdr3_nt: TGTGCCAGCAGCTTAGCGCGAGGGACAGGGGGCTACGAGCAGTACTTC
cdr3_aa: CASSLARGTGGYEQYF

j_call: TRBJ2-3
d_call: NA
clone_size: NA
v_call: TRBV28
cdr3_length: 15
cdr3_nt: TGTGCCAGCAGTTTAGCGGGAAAGCCCTCAGATACGCAGTATTTT
cdr3_aa: CASSLAGKPSDTQYF

j_call: TRBJ2-2
d_call: NA
clone_size: NA
v_call: TRBV19
cdr3_length: 17
cdr3_nt: TGTGCCAGTAGTCACACCCCCGGGACCCTAGCGTCCGGGGAGCTGTTTTTT
cdr3_aa: CASSHTPGTLASGELFF

j_call: TRBJ1-6
d_call: NA
clone_size: many
v_call: TRBV5-6
cdr3_length: 18
cdr3_nt: TGTGCCAGCAGCTCGCGGACCCGCTTCATGGGTTACAATTCACCCCTCCACTTT
cdr3_aa: CASSSRTRFMGYNSPLHF

j_call: TRBJ1-5
d_call: NA
clone_size: many
v_call: TRBV11-2
cdr3_length: 12
cdr3_nt: TGTGCCAGCAGCTCCCCCAATCAGCCCCAGCATTTT
cdr3_aa: CASSSPNQPQHF

j_call: TRBJ2-5
d_call: TRBD2
clone_size: many
v_call: TRBV7-2
cdr3_length: 15
cdr3_nt: TGTGCCAGCAGCCCTACTAGCGGGAGTTCGAAGACCCAGTACTTC
cdr3_aa: CASSPTSGSSKTQYF

j_call: TRBJ2-3
d_call: NA
clone_size: NA
v_call: TRBV5-1
cdr3_length: 15
cdr3_nt: TGCGCCAGCAGCTTGTTGGGGATAGTCACAGATACGCAGTATTTT
cdr3_aa: CASSLLGIVTDTQYF

j_call: TRBJ1-4
d_call: NA
clone_size: NA
v_call: TRBV5-1
cdr3_length: 14
cdr3_nt: TGCGCCAGCAGCTTGGGGGGAGTTGATGAAAAACTGTTTTTT
cdr3_aa: CASSLGGVDEKLFF